One and the same sample provided the 13 T cell receptor beta chains below, sequenced in a study of T cells after yellow fever vaccination. TCRdb reprocessed the 5' RACE reads via MiXCR and lists one record per CDR3 protein. The sample holds more than 50,000 distinct CDR3 sequences; around 6.2% are singletons and the top ten take 25% to 40%. The sample consisted of PBMCs, either bulk or a sorted T-cell subset (CD4+, CD8+, memory, or dextramer-sorted; not recorded which), taken on the day of the yellow fever booster vaccination. The source is a man between 18 and 29 years old who received the YFV17D yellow fever vaccine.

The V and J genes are TRBV6-1 and TRBJ1-2; D unresolved. V was trimmed by 2 bases and J by 4 bases, leaving 11 bases between them. Germline V gene lookup returns CDR1 MNHNS and CDR2 SASEGT. The CDR3 loop spans 14 amino acids. The CDR3 here is CASSETRLVYGYTF. The CDR3 DNA is TGTGCCAGCAGTGAAACACGTCTCGTCTATGGCTACACCTTC.

This clonotype was counted a few times. The J gene is TRBJ2-1, the V gene TRBV4-1; D is perhaps TRBD1 (6 bases). Germline V gene sequence: CDR1 MGHRA, CDR2 YSYEKL. Trimming left V 5 bases short and J 0 bases short, with 14 bases between. The CDR3 is 16 residues long. CDR3 residues: CASSGGYSSSYNEQFF. In DNA, the CDR3 is TGCGCCAGCAGCGGGGGCTACTCCTCCTCCTACAATGAGCAGTTCTTC.

This clonotype was recorded many times. The rearrangement links TRBV12-3 or TRBV12-4 to TRBJ2-7; 7 bases match TRBD1. V was pared by 1 base and J by 3 bases, with 6 bases of the junction left unmatched. The CDR3 has 15 amino acids. DNA of the CDR3: TGTGCCAGCAGTTTAGGGACAGGAGGTTACTACGAGCAGTACTTC. Translating gives CASSLGTGGYYEQYF.

This clonotype was detected ten times or more. CDR3 sequence: CASRTGLAPQHF. The CDR3 DNA is TGTGCCAGCCGGACAGGGTTGGCGCCCCAGCATTTT. The chain carries TRBV27 and TRBJ1-5; 8 bases are a match to TRBD1. The CDR3 extends over 12 amino acids. With V trimmed by 8 bases and J by 9 bases, 6 bases remained unmatched. Germline-derived CDR1 and CDR2 are MNHEY and SMNVEV (reference sequence).

V usage is TRBV7-9 and J usage is TRBJ2-1; D perhaps matches TRBD2 (5 bases). V dropped 2 bases and J dropped 10 bases, with 15 bases sitting between them. This CDR3 has 14 residues. Per the germline V gene, CDR1 is SEHNR and CDR2 is FQNEAQ (reference sequence). The chain's CDR3 is CASSLRSSGVEQFF. The CDR3 DNA reads TGTGCCAGCAGCTTAAGGTCTTCCGGGGTGGAGCAGTTCTTC.

At least ten counts were recorded for this clonotype. This chain uses TRBV5-1 with TRBJ2-3, with D tentatively TRBD2 (6 bases). V was clipped by 6 bases and J by 0 bases, with 17 bases between them. The CDR3 is made up of 16 amino acids. Germline V gene data show CDR1 as SGHRS and CDR2 as YFSETQ. CDR3 amino acids: CASKGPGTSSTDTQYF. CDR3 nucleotides: TGCGCCAGCAAAGGCCCCGGGACTTCGAGCACAGATACGCAGTATTTT.

This clonotype occurred many times. CDR3 in DNA: TGTGCCAGCAGATCCAAGGGTACCTCTGGAAACACCATATATTTT. Its translation: CASRSKGTSGNTIYF. The chain has TRBV12-3 or TRBV12-4 and TRBJ1-3, with D unclear. CDR3 length equals 15 residues. V shed 6 bases and J shed 0 bases, with 12 bases lying between them.

This clonotype was seen repeatedly, ten times or more. The chain couples TRBV19 to TRBJ2-2; D is undetermined. Germline CDR1 LNHDA, CDR2 SQIVND (reference sequence). This CDR3 region has 13 residues. V lost 8 bases and J 6 bases, leaving 13 bases between the germline ends. In DNA form, the CDR3 reads TGTGCCAGTGGCCAGAGGATGGCCGGGGAGCTGTTTTTT. It encodes CASGQRMAGELFF. Full variable domain (outside the CDR3, taken from reference TRBV19 and TRBJ2-2): DGGITQSPKYLFRKEGQNVTLSCEQNLNHDAMYWYRQDPGQGLRLIYYSQIVNDFQKGDIAEGYSVSREKKESFPLTVTSAQKNPTAFYLCASGQRMAGELFFGEGSRLTVL.

Ten or more counts support this clonotype. This rearrangement joins TRBV7-2 to TRBJ1-6; unclear D gene. The V gene's germline CDR1 is SGHTA and CDR2 FQGNSA. The V end lost 1 base, the J end lost 13 bases, and 11 bases lay between the germline ends. The CDR3 is 13 residues long. CDR3 in amino acids: CASSLESVFPLHF. CDR3 coding DNA: TGTGCCAGCAGCTTAGAGAGTGTTTTCCCCCTCCACTTT.

This clonotype came up many times. The chain uses TRBV15 and TRBJ2-4; 8 positions match TRBD1. V dropped 3 bases and J dropped 7; count of bases not matched to a gene: 2. Germline loops: CDR1 LNHNV, CDR2 YYDKDF (reference sequence). The length of the CDR3 is 13 residues. The CDR3 here is CATSSRQGNIQYF. The CDR3 nucleotides are TGTGCCACCAGCAGCCGACAGGGGAACATTCAGTACTTC.

This clonotype came up many times. The J gene is TRBJ2-5, the V gene TRBV4-1; 9 bases agree with TRBD2. This CDR3 is built from 16 residues. V gave up 1 base and J gave up 2 bases; unmatched junction bases: 5. CDR1 MGHRA and CDR2 YSYEKL come from the germline V gene. Here the CDR3 DNA reads TGCGCCAGCAGCCAAGGTCAAGCGGGGGGTCAAGAGACCCAGTACTTC. Amino acid sequence: CASSQGQAGGQETQYF.

The V gene is TRBV20-1, the J gene TRBJ1-5; D possibly corresponds to TRBD1 (6 bases). Germline CDR1 DFQATT, CDR2 SNEGSKA (reference sequence). With 3 bases removed from V and 8 bases from J, the gap between germline ends came to 14 bases. The CDR3 covers 13 residues. For the CDR3, the DNA is TGCAGTGCTAGTCCCCGGCAGGGGAAGCCCCAGCATTTT. It is translated as CSASPRQGKPQHF.

The chain carries TRBV4-2 and TRBJ2-4; D is unresolved. Germline CDR1 LGHNA, CDR2 YNFKEQ. Trimming removed 5 bases from V and 0 bases from J, with 20 bases in between. The CDR3 is 18 residues long. CDR3 nucleotide sequence: TGTGCCAGCAGCGCACTGGTTGCGGCGCCTCTAGCCAAAAACATTCAGTACTTC. It translates to CASSALVAAPLAKNIQYF.